This T cell receptor beta chain emerged from a study of cytomegalovirus exposure and HLA in healthy donors. Using immunoSEQ multiplex PCR, the repertoire was profiled, and TCRdb retains in-frame clones only, with some absent. The sample has about 130,000 clones, approximately 95% seen once. For this clone: Its target is not known.

Germline loops: CDR1 PRHDT, CDR2 FYEKMQ (reference sequence). The germline V and J ends were trimmed by 3 bases and 6 bases, with 15 bases remaining between them. The CDR3 spans 14 residues. These donors were members of the approximately 120-subject validation cohort, a group separate from the roughly 670-subject first cohort. The study's findings and limits: Subsequent analysis of the roughly 120 validation repertoires found a tendency for first-cohort TCR clusters to co-occur. In vitro confirmation showed a few CMV-associated chains to be CMV antigen specific. Most TCR sequences were seen very rarely across donors, but some public TCRs occurred in many.

This chain joins TRBV13 and TRBJ2-7, with a possible D match to TRBD2 (6 bases). The receptor was isolated from a young man in good health and CMV-seronegative. The source material was PBMCs. CDR3 residues: CASSLFSGGGEQYF. The CDR3 DNA reads TGTGCCAGCAGCTTGTTTAGCGGTGGTGGCGAGCAGTACTTC.